The next 25 T cell receptor beta chains were all read from a single sample in a study of blood T cell repertoires in COVID-19. Using immunoSEQ multiplex PCR, the repertoire was profiled, and TCRdb retains in-frame clones only, with some absent. The table has around 300,000 clones, 88% seen once; the top ten hold approximately 2%. Material: PBMCs or T cells enriched from blood (not recorded which). These receptors all come from a woman in her sixties in a cohort exposed to, infected with or recovered from COVID-19 (not recorded which).

J is TRBJ2-7 and V is TRBV5-1; 10 bases align to TRBD1. V was pared by 0 bases and J by 3 bases, with 3 bases of the junction left unmatched. Germline V gives CDR1 SGHRS, CDR2 YFSETQ. The length of the CDR3 is 15 residues. This CDR3 is CASSLGDRGFYEQYF. In DNA form, the CDR3 reads TGCGCCAGCAGCTTGGGGGACAGGGGTTTCTACGAGCAGTACTTC. Supplemented by reference TRBV5-1 and TRBJ2-7, the full variable domain reads KAGVTQTPRYLIKTRGQQVTLSCSPISGHRSVSWYQQTPGQGLQFLFEYFSETQRNKGNFPGRFSGRQFSNSRSEMNVSTLELGDSALYLCASSLGDRGFYEQYFGPGTRLTVT.

CDR3 DNA: TGTGCCAGCAGCTTAGGAGTAGGGGCAAACGGCTACACCTTC. Protein product: CASSLGVGANGYTF. This rearrangement joins TRBV7-8 to TRBJ1-2, with D possibly matching TRBD1 (5 bases). This CDR3 is 14 amino acids long. V lost 1 base to trimming and J lost 8 bases, with 14 bases between them. Germline CDR1 and CDR2: SGHVS and FQNEAQ.

The chain links TRBV7-3 to TRBJ2-1, with 8 nucleotides matching TRBD1. Germline lookup yields CDR1 SGHTA and CDR2 FQGTGA. This CDR3 contains 16 residues. The junction had 10 bases not matched to a gene; V was cut back by 5 bases and J by 4 bases. CDR3 coding DNA: TGTGCCAGCAGCCCCCAGGGACAGGTCCCTTACAATGAGCAGTTCTTC. This translates into CASSPQGQVPYNEQFF. The whole variable domain, remainder taken from reference TRBV7-3 and TRBJ2-1, is GAGVSQTPSNKVTEKGKYVELRCDPISGHTALYWYRQSLGQGPEFLIYFQGTGAADDSGLPNDRFFAVRPEGSVSTLKIQRTERGDSAVYLCASSPQGQVPYNEQFFGPGTRLTVL.

The rearrangement uses TRBV7-2 and TRBJ2-5, with 10 bases identical to TRBD2. The CDR3 length is 18 residues. Germline CDR1 reads SGHTA; CDR2 reads FQGNSA. J was trimmed by 2 bases and V by 2 bases; bases with no gene match: 11. Here the CDR3 DNA reads TGTGCCAGCAGCTTATTAGGCAGCGGGAGGGCGGGGCAAGAGACCCAGTACTTC. It codes for CASSLLGSGRAGQETQYF.

CDR3 protein: CASSPMGLAGYNEQFF. CDR3 sequence (DNA): TGTGCCAGCAGCCCCATGGGACTAGCGGGGTACAATGAGCAGTTCTTC. This chain connects TRBV9 to TRBJ2-1, with 13 bases that match TRBD2. This CDR3 is 16 amino acids long. The V gene's germline CDR1 is SGDLS and CDR2 YYNGEE. V dropped 4 bases and J dropped 4; count of bases not matched to a gene: 5.

The chain couples TRBV2 to TRBJ1-2; 9 nucleotides line up with TRBD1. The germline CDR1 and CDR2 sequences are SNHLY and FYNNEI. This CDR3 comprises 15 residues. With V trimmed by 3 bases and J by 4 bases, 6 bases remained unmatched. Written as DNA, the CDR3 is TGTGCCAGCAGTGATATACAGGGGGCTGGCTATGGCTACACCTTC. As protein: CASSDIQGAGYGYTF. The whole variable domain, remainder taken from reference TRBV2 and TRBJ1-2, is EPEVTQTPSHQVTQMGQEVILRCVPISNHLYFYWYRQILGQKVEFLVSFYNNEISEKSEIFDDQFSVERPDGSNFTLKIRSTKLEDSAMYFCASSDIQGAGYGYTFGSGTRLTVV.

The V gene is TRBV28, the J gene TRBJ2-7; 8 positions match TRBD1. CDR3 length: 13 amino acids. J gave up 3 bases and V 3 bases, and 1 base lay outside the gene matches. Looked up from germline, CDR1 is MDHEN and CDR2 is SYDVKM. CDR3 in amino acids: CASSLDRDYEQYF. DNA for the CDR3: TGTGCCAGCAGTTTGGACAGGGACTACGAGCAGTACTTC. Complete variable domain (other parts from reference TRBV28 and TRBJ2-7): DVKVTQSSRYLVKRTGEKVFLECVQDMDHENMFWYRQDPGLGLRLIYFSYDVKMKEKGDIPEGYSVSREKKERFSLILESASTNQTSMYLCASSLDRDYEQYFGPGTRLTVT.

The chain links TRBV27 to TRBJ2-5; TRBD2 might be the D (6 bases). Trimming stripped 3 bases from V and 6 bases from J, with 17 bases between. Germline CDR1 and CDR2: MNHEY and SMNVEV (reference sequence). This CDR3 has 15 residues. CDR3 amino acids: CASSFMGVGRKTQYF. CDR3 in DNA: TGTGCCAGCAGTTTCATGGGGGTGGGGAGGAAGACCCAGTACTTC.

This clone was seen once. V is TRBV18 and J is TRBJ2-1, with 11 bases that match TRBD2. This CDR3 spans 15 amino acids. J lost 6 bases, V lost 5 bases, and 6 bases had no gene match. Per the germline V gene, CDR1 is KGHSH and CDR2 is LQKENI. The CDR3 nucleotides read TGTGCCAGCTCATTACTAGCGGGGGACGGCAATGAGCAGTTCTTC. Translating gives CASSLLAGDGNEQFF.

The chain has TRBV18 and TRBJ2-2; TRBD1 matches at 9 bases. CDR1 is KGHSH, CDR2 LQKENI, per germline. The CDR3 has 16 amino acids. Unmatched junction bases numbered 0, after V lost 1 base and J lost 0 bases. CDR3 bases: TGTGCCAGCTCACCACGGACAGGGGCGAACACCGGGGAGCTGTTTTTT. Amino acid sequence: CASSPRTGANTGELFF.

V and J are TRBV28 and TRBJ1-3, with 8 bases fitting TRBD1. J was trimmed by 4 bases and V by 3 bases; bases with no gene match: 5. Germline CDR1 is MDHEN and CDR2 is SYDVKM. The CDR3 consists of 15 residues. The CDR3 here is CASSFQGAEGNTIYF. The CDR3, as DNA: TGTGCCAGCAGTTTTCAGGGGGCGGAGGGAAACACCATATATTTT.

The CDR3 coding sequence is TGCGCCAGCAGCCAAGAGAGTACAGGGGATTCACCCCTCCACTTT. Its translation is CASSQESTGDSPLHF. The chain combines TRBV4-1 with TRBJ1-6; TRBD1 agrees at 7 bases. The ends lost 0 bases at V and 8 bases at J; junction bases unmatched: 4. Germline V gene data show CDR1 as MGHRA and CDR2 as YSYEKL. This CDR3 comprises 15 residues.

V gene TRBV2 combines with J gene TRBJ2-7; D might be TRBD2 (6 bases). Germline CDR1 SNHLY, CDR2 FYNNEI. V lost 6 bases to trimming and J lost 8 bases, with 23 bases between them. This CDR3 is built from 15 residues. The CDR3 sequence: CASSETGTRERQQYF. The CDR3 DNA reads as TGTGCCAGCAGCGAGACCGGGACGCGGGAACGTCAGCAGTACTTC.

V and J are TRBV7-3 and TRBJ2-3, with D tentatively TRBD2 (5 bases). The CDR3 sequence is 18 residues long. Trimming removed 1 base at V and 0 bases at J, with 17 bases between. CDR1 is SGHTA, CDR2 FQGTGA, per germline. DNA of the CDR3: TGTGCCAGCAGCTTAAAATATTTCGGGATAGGAAGCACAGATACGCAGTATTTT. Residues: CASSLKYFGIGSTDTQYF.

The V gene is TRBV27, the J gene TRBJ2-6, with 7 bases lining up with TRBD1. The V segment lost 6 bases and the J segment 0 bases; nucleotides outside the gene matches: 11. The CDR3 loop spans 18 amino acids. Germline V gene sequence: CDR1 MNHEY, CDR2 SMNVEV (reference sequence). CDR3 region: CASRKDRRSTSGANVLTF. Here the CDR3 DNA reads TGTGCCAGCAGAAAGGACAGGAGGTCTACCTCTGGGGCCAACGTCCTGACTTTC.

This clone was recorded once. The chain employs TRBV5-1 and TRBJ1-1; D may be TRBD1 (6 bases). The CDR3 spans 14 residues. V lost 0 bases to trimming and J lost 7 bases, with 13 bases between them. CDR1 and CDR2 from the germline V gene are SGHRS and YFSETQ. The CDR3 region has the DNA TGCGCCAGCAGCTTGGGCGGGGGGCAACGTGAAGCTTTCTTT. Protein: CASSLGGGQREAFF.

The chain employs TRBV6-5 and TRBJ2-7, with TRBD1 matching over 7 bases. Unmatched junction bases numbered 6, after V lost 5 bases and J lost 2 bases. The CDR3 spans 14 residues. Germline CDR1 and CDR2: MNHEY and SVGAGI. CDR3 protein: CASSPRGFPYEQYF. For the CDR3, the DNA is TGTGCCAGCAGTCCCAGGGGGTTCCCCTACGAGCAGTACTTC.

The V call is TRBV3-1 (or the pseudogene TRBV3-2), the J call TRBJ2-3; 10 nucleotides align to TRBD2. J was trimmed by 3 bases and V by 0 bases; bases with no gene match: 6. Per the germline V gene, CDR1 is LGHDT and CDR2 is YNNKEL (reference sequence). The CDR3 is made up of 17 amino acids. Written as DNA, the CDR3 is TGTGCCAGCAGCCAAGATCCTAGCGGGAGTGGAACAGATACGCAGTATTTT. Translated, it gives CASSQDPSGSGTDTQYF.

A note on this clone: Mismatch with germline at one junction end may stem from a read error. V gene TRBV18 combines with J gene TRBJ2-2, with 7 positions matching TRBD1. The CDR3 contains 14 residues. Per the germline V gene, CDR1 is KGHSH and CDR2 is LQKENI. CDR3 sequence reads: CASSLGTVTRELFF. For the CDR3, the DNA is TGTGCCAGCTCCCTCGGGACAGTCACCAGGGAGCTGTTTTTT.

The V call is TRBV19, the J call TRBJ2-7; 9 positions agree with TRBD1. Germline CDR1 LNHDA, CDR2 SQIVND (reference sequence). Germline trimming cut 5 bases from V and 4 bases from J; bases unmatched to any gene: 9. This CDR3 is built from 15 residues. This CDR3 is CASSVRPGQGYEQYF. The CDR3 DNA reads as TGTGCCAGTAGTGTTCGGCCGGGACAGGGTTACGAGCAGTACTTC. The variable domain in full, with the rest retrieved from reference TRBV19 and TRBJ2-7, is DGGITQSPKYLFRKEGQNVTLSCEQNLNHDAMYWYRQDPGQGLRLIYYSQIVNDFQKGDIAEGYSVSREKKESFPLTVTSAQKNPTAFYLCASSVRPGQGYEQYFGPGTRLTVT.

This chain joins TRBV7-9 and TRBJ2-2, with 7 nucleotides matching TRBD2. The CDR3 consists of 14 residues. Germline loops: CDR1 SEHNR, CDR2 FQNEAQ (reference sequence). The J segment lost 6 bases and the V segment lost 1 base, leaving 2 bases of the junction unmatched. The CDR3 sequence is CASSLVAGAGELFF. CDR3 DNA sequence: TGTGCCAGCAGCTTAGTGGCGGGAGCCGGGGAGCTGTTTTTT. Supplemented by reference TRBV7-9 and TRBJ2-2, the full variable domain reads DTGVSQNPRHKITKRGQNVTFRCDPISEHNRLYWYRQTLGQGPEFLTYFQNEAQLEKSRLLSDRFSAERPKGSFSTLEIQRTEQGDSAMYLCASSLVAGAGELFFGEGSRLTVL.

This clone was seen a handful of times. J is TRBJ2-7 and V is TRBV5-1, with D perhaps TRBD1 (6 bases). Trimming took off 0 bases at V and 6 bases at J, with 16 bases between the two ends. The CDR3 runs 15 residues. Germline-derived CDR1 and CDR2 are SGHRS and YFSETQ. The DNA of the CDR3 is TGCGCCAGCAGCTTGGGAGGGGGAGTAAGCTCCGAGCAGTACTTC. Amino acids: CASSLGGGVSSEQYF.

The V gene is TRBV5-1, the J gene TRBJ2-1, with D possibly TRBD1 on 6 matching bases. The CDR3 consists of 16 residues. The V end was cut by 4 bases, the J end by 4 bases, with 18 bases between. Per germline, CDR1 SGHRS and CDR2 YFSETQ. In nucleotides, the CDR3 is TGCGCCAGCAGCCAAGGTTCCGGGACAACATACAATGAGCAGTTCTTC. As protein: CASSQGSGTTYNEQFF. Full variable domain (outside the CDR3, taken from reference TRBV5-1 and TRBJ2-1): KAGVTQTPRYLIKTRGQQVTLSCSPISGHRSVSWYQQTPGQGLQFLFEYFSETQRNKGNFPGRFSGRQFSNSRSEMNVSTLELGDSALYLCASSQGSGTTYNEQFFGPGTRLTVL.

The chain combines TRBV4-1 with TRBJ2-7, with no clear D. The germline V and J ends were trimmed by 0 bases and 7 bases, with 13 bases remaining between them. The germline gives CDR1 MGHRA, CDR2 YSYEKL. The CDR3 is 14 residues long. CDR3 residues: CASSQEDRLREQYF. In nucleotides, the CDR3 is TGCGCCAGCAGCCAAGAAGACCGATTGAGGGAGCAGTACTTC.

V gene TRBV5-5 combines with J gene TRBJ1-6, with 7 bases aligning to TRBD1. Germline CDR1 SGHKS, CDR2 YYEKEE (reference sequence). This CDR3 is built from 14 residues. Trimming took 5 bases from V and 7 from J; bases not matched to a gene: 6. CDR3: CASRTGTANSPLHF. CDR3 nucleotides: TGTGCCAGCAGAACCGGGACAGCCAATTCACCCCTCCACTTT.